This TCR beta chain appears in the sequencing data of a study of blood T cell repertoires in COVID-19. Study-level background: COVID-19 samples collected from the United States, Italy and Spain covered acute and convalescent phases. Nucleic acid was either cDNA or gDNA, and it came from T cells, B-cell-depleted T cells, or PBMCs.

The V gene lost 2 bases and the J gene lost 5 bases, with 9 bases spanning the gap. CDR3 size: 13 residues. Original methodology: It was from reference gene primer amplification that nucleated cell counts were estimated. TCRdb keeps only in-frame clones here, not all; method: immunoSEQ multiplex PCR. V, J and clone size are taken as reported in that table, and D and trimming were inferred from the DNA itself. The top ten hold 5.5% of the sample, which has 200,000 to 300,000 clones, nearly 85% seen once. The sequence came from a human donor in a cohort sampled during active COVID-19. The rearrangement joins TRBV12-3 or TRBV12-4 to TRBJ2-5, with D tentatively TRBD2 (5 bases). The sequencing sample was made of peripheral blood. In DNA, the CDR3 is TGTGCCAGCAGTTTATCGGGGTTGGAGACCCAGTACTTC. This codes for CASSLSGLETQYF.